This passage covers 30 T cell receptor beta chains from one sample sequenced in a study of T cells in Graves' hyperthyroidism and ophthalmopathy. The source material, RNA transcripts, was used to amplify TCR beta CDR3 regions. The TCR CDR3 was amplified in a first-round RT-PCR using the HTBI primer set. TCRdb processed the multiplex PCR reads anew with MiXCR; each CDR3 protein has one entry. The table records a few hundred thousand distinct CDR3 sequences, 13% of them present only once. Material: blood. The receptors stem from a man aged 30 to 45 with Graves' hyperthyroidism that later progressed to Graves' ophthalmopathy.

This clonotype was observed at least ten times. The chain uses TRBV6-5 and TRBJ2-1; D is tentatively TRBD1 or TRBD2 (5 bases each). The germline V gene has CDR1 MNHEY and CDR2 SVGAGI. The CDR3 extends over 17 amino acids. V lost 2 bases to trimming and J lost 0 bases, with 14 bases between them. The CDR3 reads CASSYTKGTASYNEQFF. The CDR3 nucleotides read TGTGCCAGCAGTTACACGAAGGGGACCGCCTCCTACAATGAGCAGTTCTTC.

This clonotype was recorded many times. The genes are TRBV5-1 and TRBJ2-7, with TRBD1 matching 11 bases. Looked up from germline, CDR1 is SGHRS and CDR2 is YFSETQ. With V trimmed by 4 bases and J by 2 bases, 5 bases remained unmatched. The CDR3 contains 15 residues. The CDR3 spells CASSPGGQGAYEQYF. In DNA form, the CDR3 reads TGCGCCAGCAGCCCAGGGGGACAGGGGGCCTACGAGCAGTACTTC.

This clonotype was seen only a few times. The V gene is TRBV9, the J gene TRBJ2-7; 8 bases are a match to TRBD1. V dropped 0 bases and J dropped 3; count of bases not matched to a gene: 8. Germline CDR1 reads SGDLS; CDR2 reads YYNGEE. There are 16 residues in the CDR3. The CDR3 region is CASSVAGGGGFYEQYF. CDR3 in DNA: TGTGCCAGCAGCGTAGCAGGGGGCGGAGGGTTCTACGAGCAGTACTTC.

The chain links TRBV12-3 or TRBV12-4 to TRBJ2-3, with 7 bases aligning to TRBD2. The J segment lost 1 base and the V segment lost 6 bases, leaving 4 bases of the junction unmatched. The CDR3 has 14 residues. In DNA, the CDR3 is TGTGCCAGCAGGGCGGGGGTCCGCACAGATACGCAGTATTTT. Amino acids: CASRAGVRTDTQYF.

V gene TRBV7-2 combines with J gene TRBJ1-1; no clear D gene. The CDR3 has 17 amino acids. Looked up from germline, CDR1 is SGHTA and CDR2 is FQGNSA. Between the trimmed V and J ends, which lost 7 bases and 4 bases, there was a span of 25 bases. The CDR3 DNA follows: TGTGCCAGCAACGACTTCGGACGTCCTTCGGGAGGCACTGAAGCTTTCTTT. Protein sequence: CASNDFGRPSGGTEAFF.

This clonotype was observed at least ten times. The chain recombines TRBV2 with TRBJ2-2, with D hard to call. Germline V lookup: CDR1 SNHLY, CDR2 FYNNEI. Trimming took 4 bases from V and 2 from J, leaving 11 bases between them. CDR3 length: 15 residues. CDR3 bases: TGTGCCAGCAGTGTGGAGTCCTCCAACACCGGGGAGCTGTTTTTT. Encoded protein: CASSVESSNTGELFF.

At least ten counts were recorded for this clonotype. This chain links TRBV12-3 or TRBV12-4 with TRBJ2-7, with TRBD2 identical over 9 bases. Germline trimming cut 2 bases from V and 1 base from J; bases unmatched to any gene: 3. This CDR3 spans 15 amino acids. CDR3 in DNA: TGTGCCAGCAGTTTACGGCTAGCGGGGTCCTACGAGCAGTACTTC. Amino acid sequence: CASSLRLAGSYEQYF.

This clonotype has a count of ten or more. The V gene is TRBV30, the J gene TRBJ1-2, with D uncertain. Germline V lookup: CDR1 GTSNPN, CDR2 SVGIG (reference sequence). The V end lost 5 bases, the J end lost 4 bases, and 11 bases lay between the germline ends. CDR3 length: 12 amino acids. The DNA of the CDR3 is TGTGCCTGGGGGATCGGAGCCTATGGCTACACCTTC. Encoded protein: CAWGIGAYGYTF.

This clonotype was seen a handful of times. CDR3 in DNA: TGTGCCAGCAGCTTTAACAGGGGCGAGGACACTGAAGCTTTCTTT. It codes for CASSFNRGEDTEAFF. This chain links TRBV7-9 with TRBJ1-1, with 7 bases matching TRBD1. The germline V gene encodes CDR1 SEHNR and CDR2 FQNEAQ (reference sequence). The CDR3 has 15 amino acids. V was pared by 3 bases and J by 3 bases, with 7 bases of the junction left unmatched.

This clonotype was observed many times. The CDR3, as DNA: TGTGCCAGCAGCTTGGGACTAGCGGGGGGGGTAGAGACCCAGTACTTC. Encoded protein: CASSLGLAGGVETQYF. The rearrangement joins TRBV7-2 to TRBJ2-5, with 16 bases fitting TRBD2. The CDR3 totals 16 residues. The trim removed 3 bases at V and 4 bases at J, leaving 2 bases unmatched. The germline V gene encodes CDR1 SGHTA and CDR2 FQGNSA.

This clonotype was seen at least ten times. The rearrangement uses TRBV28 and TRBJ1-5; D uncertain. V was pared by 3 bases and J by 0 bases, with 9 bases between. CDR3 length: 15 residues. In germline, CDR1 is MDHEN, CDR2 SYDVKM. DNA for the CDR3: TGTGCCAGCAGTTTTATGGACTATAGCAATCAGCCCCAGCATTTT. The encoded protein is CASSFMDYSNQPQHF.

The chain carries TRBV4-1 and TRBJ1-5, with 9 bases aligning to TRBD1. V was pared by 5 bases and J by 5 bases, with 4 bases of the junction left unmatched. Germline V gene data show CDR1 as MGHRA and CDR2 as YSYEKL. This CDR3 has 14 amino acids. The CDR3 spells CASSRQGVDQPQHF. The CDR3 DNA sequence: TGCGCCAGCAGCAGACAGGGGGTCGATCAGCCCCAGCATTTT.

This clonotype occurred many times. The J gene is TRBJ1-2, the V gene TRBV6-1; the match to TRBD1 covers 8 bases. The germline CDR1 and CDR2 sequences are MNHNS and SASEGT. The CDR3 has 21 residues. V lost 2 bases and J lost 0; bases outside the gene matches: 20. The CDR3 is CASSEFPWRGRGRGANYGYTF. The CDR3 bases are TGTGCCAGCAGTGAATTCCCCTGGAGGGGCAGGGGGCGCGGAGCTAACTATGGCTACACCTTC.

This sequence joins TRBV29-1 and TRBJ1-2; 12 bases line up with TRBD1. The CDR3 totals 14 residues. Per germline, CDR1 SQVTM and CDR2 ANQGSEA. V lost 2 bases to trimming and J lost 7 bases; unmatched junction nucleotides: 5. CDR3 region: CSVETGTGGGGYTF. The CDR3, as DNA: TGCAGCGTTGAAACCGGGACAGGGGGCGGTGGCTACACCTTC.

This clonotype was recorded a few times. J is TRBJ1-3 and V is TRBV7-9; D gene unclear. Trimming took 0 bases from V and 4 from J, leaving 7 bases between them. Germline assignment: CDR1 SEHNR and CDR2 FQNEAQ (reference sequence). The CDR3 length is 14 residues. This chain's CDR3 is CASSLAYNGNTIYF. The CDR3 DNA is TGTGCCAGCAGCTTAGCTTATAACGGAAACACCATATATTTT.

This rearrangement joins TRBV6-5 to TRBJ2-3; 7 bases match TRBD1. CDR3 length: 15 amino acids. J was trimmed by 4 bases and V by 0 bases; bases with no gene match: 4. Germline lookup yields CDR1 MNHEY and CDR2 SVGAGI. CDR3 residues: CASSYSTGVADTQYF. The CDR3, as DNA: TGTGCCAGCAGTTACTCAACAGGGGTAGCAGATACGCAGTATTTT.

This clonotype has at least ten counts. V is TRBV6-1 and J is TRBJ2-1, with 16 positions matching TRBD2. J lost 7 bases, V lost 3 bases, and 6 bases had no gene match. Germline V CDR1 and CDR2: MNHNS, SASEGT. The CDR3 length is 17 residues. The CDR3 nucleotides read TGTGCCAGCAGTGACCCGGGACTAGCGGGGGGGCCGAATGAGCAGTTCTTC. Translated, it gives CASSDPGLAGGPNEQFF.

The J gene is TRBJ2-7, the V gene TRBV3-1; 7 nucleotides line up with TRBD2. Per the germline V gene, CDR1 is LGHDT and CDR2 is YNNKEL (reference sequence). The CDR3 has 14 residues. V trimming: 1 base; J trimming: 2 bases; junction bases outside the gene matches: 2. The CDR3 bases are TGTGCCAGCAGCCAAGGTGGGGGGGCCTACGAGCAGTACTTC. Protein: CASSQGGGAYEQYF.

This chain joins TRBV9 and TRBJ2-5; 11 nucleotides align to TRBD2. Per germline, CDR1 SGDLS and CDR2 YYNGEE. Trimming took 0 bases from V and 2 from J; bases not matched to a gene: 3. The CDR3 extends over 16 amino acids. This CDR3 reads CASSVAGLAVQETQYF. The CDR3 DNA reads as TGTGCCAGCAGCGTAGCGGGACTAGCGGTTCAAGAGACCCAGTACTTC.

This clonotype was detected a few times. The CDR3 loop reads CASSLNFRDRGYNEQFF. The CDR3 DNA reads as TGTGCCAGCAGTTTAAACTTCCGGGACAGGGGCTACAATGAGCAGTTCTTC. The chain couples TRBV12-3 or TRBV12-4 to TRBJ2-1; 10 nucleotides line up with TRBD1. This CDR3 is built from 17 residues. With 2 bases clipped from V and 3 bases from J, the junction kept 7 bases outside the gene matches.

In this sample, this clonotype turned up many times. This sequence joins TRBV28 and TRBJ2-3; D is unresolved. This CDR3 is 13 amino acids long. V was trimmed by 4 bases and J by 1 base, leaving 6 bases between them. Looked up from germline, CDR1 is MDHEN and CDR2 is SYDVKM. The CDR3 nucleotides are TGTGCCAGCAGTTCTGGACGCACAGATACGCAGTATTTT. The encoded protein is CASSSGRTDTQYF.

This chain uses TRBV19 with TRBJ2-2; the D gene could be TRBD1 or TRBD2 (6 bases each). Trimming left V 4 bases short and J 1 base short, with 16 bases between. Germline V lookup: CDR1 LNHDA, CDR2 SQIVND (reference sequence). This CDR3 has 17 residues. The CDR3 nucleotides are TGTGCCAGTAGTACTACCTGGGGGGCCCAGAACACCGGGGAGCTGTTTTTT. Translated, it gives CASSTTWGAQNTGELFF.

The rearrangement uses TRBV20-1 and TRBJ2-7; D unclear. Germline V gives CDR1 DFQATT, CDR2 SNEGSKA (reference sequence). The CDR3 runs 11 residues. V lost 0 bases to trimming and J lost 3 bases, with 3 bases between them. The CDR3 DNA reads TGCAGTGCTAGAGAAATCTACGAGCAGTACTTC. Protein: CSAREIYEQYF.

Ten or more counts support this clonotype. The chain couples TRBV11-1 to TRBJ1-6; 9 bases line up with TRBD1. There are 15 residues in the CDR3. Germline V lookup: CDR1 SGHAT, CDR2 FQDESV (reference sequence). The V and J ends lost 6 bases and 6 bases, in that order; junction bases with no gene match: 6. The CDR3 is CASRSTGGRNSPLHF. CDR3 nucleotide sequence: TGTGCCAGCAGATCCACAGGGGGCCGTAATTCACCCCTCCACTTT.

The CDR3 region is CASIPRRNSGNTIYF. The CDR3 region has the DNA TGTGCCAGCATCCCCCGGCGAAACTCTGGAAACACCATATATTTT. V and J are TRBV12-3 or TRBV12-4 and TRBJ1-3; D is ambiguous. Trimming cost V 7 bases and J 0 bases, with 13 bases left between them. The CDR3 is 15 amino acids.

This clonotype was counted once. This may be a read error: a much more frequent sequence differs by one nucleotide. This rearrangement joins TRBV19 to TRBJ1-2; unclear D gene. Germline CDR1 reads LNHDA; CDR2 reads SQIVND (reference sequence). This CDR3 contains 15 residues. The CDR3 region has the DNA TGTGCCAGTAGTCCACGGACCTCCTGGATTTATGACTACACCTTC. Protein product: CASSPRTSWIYDYTF.

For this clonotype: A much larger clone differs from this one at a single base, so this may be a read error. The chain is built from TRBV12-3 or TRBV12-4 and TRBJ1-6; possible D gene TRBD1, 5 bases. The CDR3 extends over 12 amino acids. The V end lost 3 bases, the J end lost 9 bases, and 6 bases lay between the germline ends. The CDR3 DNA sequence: TGTGCCAGCAGTTTCGGGGGTTCACCCCTCCACTTT. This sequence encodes CASSFGGSPLHF.

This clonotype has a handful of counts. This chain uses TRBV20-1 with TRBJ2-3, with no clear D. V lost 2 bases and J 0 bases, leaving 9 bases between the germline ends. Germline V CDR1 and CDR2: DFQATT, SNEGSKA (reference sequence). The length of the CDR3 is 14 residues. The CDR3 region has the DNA TGCAGTGCTAGATGGGGAACTAGCACAGATACGCAGTATTTT. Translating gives CSARWGTSTDTQYF.

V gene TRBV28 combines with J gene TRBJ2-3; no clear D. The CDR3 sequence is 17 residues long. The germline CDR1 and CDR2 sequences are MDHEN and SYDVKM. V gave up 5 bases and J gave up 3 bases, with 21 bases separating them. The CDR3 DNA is TGTGCCAGCAGTCCCACGACCTCTGGGTTTGAAACAGATACGCAGTATTTT. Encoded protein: CASSPTTSGFETDTQYF.

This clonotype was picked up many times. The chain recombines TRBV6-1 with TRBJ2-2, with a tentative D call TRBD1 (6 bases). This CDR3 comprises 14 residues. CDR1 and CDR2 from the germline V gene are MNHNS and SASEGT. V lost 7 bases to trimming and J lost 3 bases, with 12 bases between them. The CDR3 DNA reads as TGTGCCAGCAAGGGGCAGGGGTACACCGGGGAGCTGTTTTTT. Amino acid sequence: CASKGQGYTGELFF.